This TCR beta chain was retrieved from a study of T cell changes during pregnancy in multiple sclerosis. Sequencing was performed with immunoSEQ multiplex PCR; in TCRdb, only in-frame clones are kept and a portion is missing. The profile covers just over 50,000 clones, with roughly 90% appearing a single time and over 0.55% taken by the ten largest. Between the trimmed V and J ends, which lost 4 bases and 5 bases, there was a span of 8 bases. CDR1 and CDR2 from the germline V gene are SGHAT and FQNNGV. The CDR3 is made up of 12 amino acids. The sample here was CD4+ T cells from peripheral blood mononuclear cells, taken after pregnancy. The chain is built from TRBV11-2 and TRBJ2-5, with a weak D call TRBD2 (5 bases). The TCR was taken from a female donor with multiple sclerosis, enrolled in a pregnancy study. CDR3: CASSSGYETQYF. The CDR3 DNA reads TGTGCCAGCAGCTCGGGATATGAGACCCAGTACTTC.